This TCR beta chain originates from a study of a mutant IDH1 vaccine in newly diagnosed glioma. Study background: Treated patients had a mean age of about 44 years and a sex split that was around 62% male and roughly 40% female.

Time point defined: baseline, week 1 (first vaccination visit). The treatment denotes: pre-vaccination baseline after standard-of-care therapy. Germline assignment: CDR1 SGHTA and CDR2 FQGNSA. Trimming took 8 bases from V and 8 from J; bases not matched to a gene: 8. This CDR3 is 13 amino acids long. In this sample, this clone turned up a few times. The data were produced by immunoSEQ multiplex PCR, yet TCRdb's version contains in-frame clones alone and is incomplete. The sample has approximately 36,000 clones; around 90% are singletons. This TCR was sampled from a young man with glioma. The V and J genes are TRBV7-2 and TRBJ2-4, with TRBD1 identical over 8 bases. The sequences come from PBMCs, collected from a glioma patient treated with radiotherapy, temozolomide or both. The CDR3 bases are TGTGCCAGCGGGGGGCAGGGGGCCGACATTCAGTACTTC. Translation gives CASGGQGADIQYF.